Following are 10 T cell receptor beta chains from one sample sequenced in a study of vaccination effects on CD4 cells after COVID-19. The method was immunoSEQ multiplex PCR; TCRdb's version includes in-frame clones alone and lacks a portion of them. The sample shows about 46,000 clones, 74% of them seen only once. Their target antigens are unknown. ViraFEST assay sequencing came after antigen-specific CD4+ T cells were expanded with viral peptide pools. Investigators separated out CD4+ T cells once 10 days of culture had passed. Each person got two doses of an mRNA SARS-CoV-2 vaccine, BNT162b2 or mRNA-1273. Sequenced here: CD4+ T cells from PBMCs cultured with HCoV-OC43 spike peptides, sampled after COVID-19 vaccination. Subset here: HCoV-OC43 spike overlapping peptide pool stimulation. Receptors were obtained from a human donor who received a COVID-19 vaccine.

V usage is TRBV7-2 and J usage is TRBJ2-1, with 13 positions matching TRBD2. There are 14 residues in the CDR3. Germline assignment: CDR1 SGHTA and CDR2 FQGNSA. The J segment lost 9 bases and the V segment lost 5 bases, leaving 4 bases of the junction unmatched. The CDR3 DNA reads as TGTGCCAGCAGCGGGGGACTAGCGGGAACTGAGCAGTTCTTC. Translating it yields CASSGGLAGTEQFF.

V gene TRBV6-5 combines with J gene TRBJ1-4, with D possibly TRBD1 on 5 matching bases. Germline loops: CDR1 MNHEY, CDR2 SVGAGI. CDR3 length equals 16 residues. V was cut by 0 bases and J by 7 bases, with 15 bases left in between. The CDR3 nucleotides read TGTGCCAGCAGTTACTCCCTAGTAGGGCAGGGTGAAAAACTGTTTTTT. Translating gives CASSYSLVGQGEKLFF.

This clone was seen a few times. The J gene is TRBJ1-6, the V gene TRBV4-1; D not resolved. The CDR3 runs to 19 residues. Trimming removed 0 bases at V and 0 bases at J, with 15 bases between. Germline V lookup: CDR1 MGHRA, CDR2 YSYEKL. The CDR3 region is CASSQDRFGLSSYNSPLHF. The CDR3 DNA is TGCGCCAGCAGCCAAGACAGGTTTGGACTTAGCTCCTATAATTCACCCCTCCACTTT.

This chain uses TRBV3-1 (or the pseudogene TRBV3-2) with TRBJ2-7; no clear D. From germline, CDR1 is LGHDT and CDR2 YNNKEL (reference sequence). This CDR3 is 15 amino acids long. The V end was cut by 0 bases, the J end by 3 bases, with 12 bases between. The CDR3 region is CASSQEVQSSYEQYF. The CDR3 bases are TGTGCCAGCAGCCAAGAAGTCCAGTCGAGCTACGAGCAGTACTTC.

CDR3 residues: CASSLEARQYF. CDR3 DNA: TGCGCCAGCAGCTTGGAGGCGAGGCAGTACTTC. The V call is TRBV5-1, the J call TRBJ2-7; no definite D call. The V end lost 0 bases, the J end lost 9 bases, and 7 bases lay between the germline ends. CDR1 is SGHRS, CDR2 YFSETQ, per germline. This CDR3 spans 11 amino acids. Based on the CDR3 plus reference TRBV5-1 and TRBJ2-7, the full variable domain is KAGVTQTPRYLIKTRGQQVTLSCSPISGHRSVSWYQQTPGQGLQFLFEYFSETQRNKGNFPGRFSGRQFSNSRSEMNVSTLELGDSALYLCASSLEARQYFGPGTRLTVT.

This clone is a singleton in its sample. This chain joins TRBV6-5 and TRBJ2-4; D call uncertain. V was pared by 7 bases and J by 4 bases, with 5 bases between. The CDR3 runs to 11 residues. Germline assignment: CDR1 MNHEY and CDR2 SVGAGI. The CDR3 reads CASMEKNIQYF. For the CDR3, the DNA is TGTGCCAGCATGGAGAAAAACATTCAGTACTTC.

The chain carries TRBV5-1 and TRBJ2-3, with a possible D match to TRBD2 (5 bases). CDR3 length: 14 residues. The V gene lost 0 bases and the J gene lost 2 bases, with 7 bases spanning the gap. The germline V gene has CDR1 SGHRS and CDR2 YFSETQ. The CDR3 is CASSLDGITDTQYF. The CDR3 region has the DNA TGCGCCAGCAGCTTGGACGGGATCACAGATACGCAGTATTTT.

This clone was seen a single time. The V gene is TRBV18, the J gene TRBJ2-2, with D unresolved. Trimming removed 8 bases at V and 4 bases at J, with 17 bases between. The CDR3 loop spans 15 amino acids. Looked up from germline, CDR1 is KGHSH and CDR2 is LQKENI. CDR3 in amino acids: CASTLERQLTGELFF. As DNA, the CDR3 is TGTGCCAGCACTTTGGAAAGGCAGCTCACCGGGGAGCTGTTTTTT.

V gene TRBV29-1 combines with J gene TRBJ1-4; D not resolved. Trimming left V 3 bases short and J 7 bases short, with 12 bases between. Germline V gene sequence: CDR1 SQVTM, CDR2 ANQGSEA. This CDR3 region has 13 residues. Here the CDR3 DNA reads TGCAGCGTTGATTCCGGGGAACGTGAAAAACTGTTTTTT. This encodes CSVDSGEREKLFF.

There are a few counts of this clone. J is TRBJ1-3 and V is TRBV4-1; D is undetermined. Germline loops: CDR1 MGHRA, CDR2 YSYEKL. V dropped 0 bases and J dropped 0 bases, with 6 bases sitting between them. This CDR3 has 15 residues. This chain's CDR3 is CASSQDGDSGNTIYF. The CDR3 bases are TGCGCCAGCAGCCAAGACGGGGACTCTGGAAACACCATATATTTT.